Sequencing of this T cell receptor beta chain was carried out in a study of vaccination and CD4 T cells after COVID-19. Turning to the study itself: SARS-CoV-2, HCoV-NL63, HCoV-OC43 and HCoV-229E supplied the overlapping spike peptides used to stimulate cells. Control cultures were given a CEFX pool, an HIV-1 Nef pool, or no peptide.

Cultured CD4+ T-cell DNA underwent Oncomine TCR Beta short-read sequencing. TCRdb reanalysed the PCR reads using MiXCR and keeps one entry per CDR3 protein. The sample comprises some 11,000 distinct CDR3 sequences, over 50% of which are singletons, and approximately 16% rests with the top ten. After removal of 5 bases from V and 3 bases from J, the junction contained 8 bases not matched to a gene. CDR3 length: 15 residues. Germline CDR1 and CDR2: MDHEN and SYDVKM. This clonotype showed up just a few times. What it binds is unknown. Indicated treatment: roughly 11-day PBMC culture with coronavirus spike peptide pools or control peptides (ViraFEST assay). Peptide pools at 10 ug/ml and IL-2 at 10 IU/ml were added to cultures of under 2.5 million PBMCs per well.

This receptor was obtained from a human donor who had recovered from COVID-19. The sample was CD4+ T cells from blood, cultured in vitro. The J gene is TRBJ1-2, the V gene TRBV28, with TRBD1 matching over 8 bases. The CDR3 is CASSHRTGPDYGYTF. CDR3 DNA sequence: TGTGCCAGCAGTCACAGGACAGGGCCAGACTATGGCTACACCTTC.